This T cell receptor (beta chain) was profiled in a study of beta chain features in type 1 diabetes. Heparinised blood was drawn once per donor, averaging roughly 110 mL. Populations obtained by sorting all exceeded 95% purity. Whole-study results and caveats: cDNA-based sequencing might over-represent cells highly expressing TCR.

Every isolated RNA sample was fully reverse transcribed, so sequencing captured expressed TCRB transcripts. Repertoires were generated with immunoSEQ multiplex PCR, while TCRdb's copy carries only in-frame clones and drops some. The sample records about 250,000 clones, roughly 15% being singletons. The table lists this clone with a few counts. The antigen remains unidentified. Germline loops: CDR1 KGHSH, CDR2 LQKENI. CDR3 length: 17 amino acids. Trimming cost V 2 bases and J 2 bases, with 19 bases left between them. The chain couples TRBV18 to TRBJ2-7, with D tentatively TRBD1 (6 bases). This TCR was recovered from a woman aged 40 to 55 in good health. The sample consisted of naive CD4+ T cells from blood. CDR3 DNA sequence: TGTGCCAGCTCACCAAAAGTCCAGGGGCGAAAGACCTACGAGCAGTACTTC. This translates into CASSPKVQGRKTYEQYF.